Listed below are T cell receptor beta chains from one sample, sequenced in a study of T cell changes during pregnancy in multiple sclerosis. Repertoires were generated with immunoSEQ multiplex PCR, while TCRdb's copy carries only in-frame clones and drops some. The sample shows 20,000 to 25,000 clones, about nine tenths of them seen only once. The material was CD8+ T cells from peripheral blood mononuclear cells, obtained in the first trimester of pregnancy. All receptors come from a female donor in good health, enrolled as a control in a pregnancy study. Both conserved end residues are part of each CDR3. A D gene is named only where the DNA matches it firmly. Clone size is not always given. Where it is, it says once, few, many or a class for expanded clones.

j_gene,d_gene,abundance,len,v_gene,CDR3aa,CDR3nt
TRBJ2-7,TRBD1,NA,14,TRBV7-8,CASSYGQGSYEQYF,TGTGCCAGCAGCTACGGACAGGGCTCCTACGAGCAGTACTTC
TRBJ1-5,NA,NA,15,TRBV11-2,CASSPTDRTNQPQHF,TGTGCCAGCAGCCCTACGGACAGAACCAATCAGCCCCAGCATTTT
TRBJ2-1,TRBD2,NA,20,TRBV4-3,CASSQDSNRVGLAGGPEQFF,TGCGCCAGCAGCCAAGATTCGAACAGGGTCGGGTTAGCGGGAGGGCCGGAGCAGTTCTTC
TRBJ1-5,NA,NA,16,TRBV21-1,CASSKRGQGFTQPQHF,TGTGCCAGCAGCAAACGAGGACAGGGCTTTACTCAGCCCCAGCATTTT
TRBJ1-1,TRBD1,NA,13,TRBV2,CASTEGGGTEAFF,TGTGCCAGCACCGAAGGGGGCGGCACTGAAGCTTTCTTT
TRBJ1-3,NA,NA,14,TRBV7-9,CASRETDSGNTIYF,TGTGCCAGCAGGGAGACAGACTCTGGAAACACCATATATTTT
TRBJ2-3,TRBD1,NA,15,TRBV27,CASSWGQGLTDTQYF,TGTGCCAGCAGTTGGGGACAGGGGCTGACAGATACGCAGTATTTT
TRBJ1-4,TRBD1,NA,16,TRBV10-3,CAISATGGPTNEKLFF,TGTGCCATCAGTGCAACAGGGGGTCCAACTAATGAAAAACTGTTTTTT
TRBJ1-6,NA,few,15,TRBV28,CASSMGQGGDSPLHF,TGTGCCAGCAGCATGGGGCAGGGTGGGGATTCACCCCTCCACTTT
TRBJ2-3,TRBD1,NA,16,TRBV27,CASSPISTGGADTQYF,TGTGCCAGCAGTCCGATATCGACAGGGGGAGCAGATACGCAGTATTTT
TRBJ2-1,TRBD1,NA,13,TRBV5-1,CASTSTGFNEQFF,TGCGCCAGCACGTCGACAGGGTTCAATGAGCAGTTCTTC
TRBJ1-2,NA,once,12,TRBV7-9,CASSAEGYGYTF,TGTGCCAGCAGCGCAGAGGGCTATGGCTACACCTTC
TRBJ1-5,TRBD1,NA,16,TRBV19,CASSFARRGRNQPQHF,TGTGCCAGTAGTTTCGCCCGGAGGGGGCGGAATCAGCCCCAGCATTTT
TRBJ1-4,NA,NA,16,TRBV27,CASSLYPGLAAEKLFF,TGTGCCAGCAGTTTATACCCCGGTCTGGCGGCCGAAAAACTGTTTTTT
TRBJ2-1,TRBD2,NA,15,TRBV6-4,CASSASSGSSDEQFF,TGTGCCAGCAGTGCTTCTAGCGGGAGCTCCGATGAGCAGTTCTTC
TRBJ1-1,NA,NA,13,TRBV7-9,CASRPVGGTEAFF,TGTGCCAGCAGGCCTGTTGGGGGGACTGAAGCTTTCTTT
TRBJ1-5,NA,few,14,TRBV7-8,CASSLERDNQPQHF,TGTGCCAGCAGCTTAGAACGGGATAATCAGCCCCAGCATTTT
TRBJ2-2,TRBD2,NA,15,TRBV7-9,CASSHSGYNTGELFF,TGTGCCAGCAGCCATAGCGGGTACAACACCGGGGAGCTGTTTTTT
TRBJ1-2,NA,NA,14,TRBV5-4,CASSFTGSDYGYTF,TGTGCCAGCAGCTTTACCGGGTCCGACTATGGCTACACCTTC
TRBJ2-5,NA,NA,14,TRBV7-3,CASSSWTDSRTQYF,TGTGCCAGCAGCTCCTGGACAGATTCGCGGACCCAGTACTTC
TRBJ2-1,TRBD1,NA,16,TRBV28,CASSSPGTGLYNEQFF,TGTGCCAGCAGTTCCCCCGGGACAGGGCTCTACAATGAGCAGTTCTTC
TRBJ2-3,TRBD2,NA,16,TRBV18,CASSPQPSGSADTQYF,TGTGCCAGCTCACCACAACCTAGCGGGAGTGCAGATACGCAGTATTTT
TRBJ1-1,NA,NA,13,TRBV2,CASRLLGDTEAFF,TGTGCCAGCAGGCTCCTGGGAGACACTGAAGCTTTCTTT
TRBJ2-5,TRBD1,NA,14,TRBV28,CASIPTGGQETQYF,TGTGCCAGCATCCCGACAGGGGGGCAAGAGACCCAGTACTTC
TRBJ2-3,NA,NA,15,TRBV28,CASRGVRLSTDTQYF,TGTGCCAGCAGGGGAGTTCGACTTAGCACAGATACGCAGTATTTT
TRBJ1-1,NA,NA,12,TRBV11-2,CASSLDSTEAFF,TGTGCCAGCAGCTTAGACAGCACTGAAGCTTTCTTT
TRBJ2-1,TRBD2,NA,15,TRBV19,CASSIVLAGSNEQFF,TGTGCCAGTAGTATAGTACTAGCGGGGAGCAATGAGCAGTTCTTC